Presented here are 22 T cell receptor beta chains from one specimen sequenced in a study of blood T cell repertoires in COVID-19. The data were produced by immunoSEQ multiplex PCR, yet TCRdb's version contains in-frame clones alone and is incomplete. This sample yields some 260,000 clones, of which nearly 90% are seen a single time; 3% belongs to the top ten. The material sequenced was peripheral blood. Source of these receptors: a man younger than 35 with active or convalescent COVID-19.

J is TRBJ1-1 and V is TRBV15, with a weak D call TRBD1 (6 bases). Germline lookup yields CDR1 LNHNV and CDR2 YYDKDF (reference sequence). The CDR3 extends over 13 amino acids. The V end lost 3 bases, the J end lost 4 bases, and 9 bases lay between the germline ends. This chain's CDR3 is CATSRGAGTEAFF. Here the CDR3 DNA reads TGTGCCACCAGCAGGGGGGCTGGCACTGAAGCTTTCTTT.

This chain connects TRBV30 to TRBJ1-6, with a weak D call TRBD1 (5 bases). The V gene's germline CDR1 is GTSNPN and CDR2 SVGIG (reference sequence). The CDR3 totals 12 residues. The V gene lost 4 bases and the J gene lost 11 bases, with 12 bases spanning the gap. The CDR3 is CAWTGGQPPLHF. Here the CDR3 DNA reads TGTGCCTGGACGGGCGGACAACCACCCCTCCACTTT.

This chain uses TRBV7-2 with TRBJ2-2, with D tentatively TRBD2 (5 bases). V was cut by 3 bases and J by 3 bases, with 8 bases left in between. Germline-derived CDR1 and CDR2 are SGHTA and FQGNSA. The CDR3 runs 14 residues. CDR3 amino acids: CASSFTRDTGELFF. The CDR3 nucleotides are TGTGCCAGCAGCTTTACGAGGGACACCGGGGAGCTGTTTTTT.

The chain links TRBV5-1 to TRBJ1-1; no clear D gene. The CDR3 covers 11 residues. Germline lookup yields CDR1 SGHRS and CDR2 YFSETQ. With 0 bases removed from V and 7 bases from J, the gap between germline ends came to 4 bases. CDR3 coding DNA: TGCGCCAGCAGCTTGGCAGATGAAGCTTTCTTT. It yields the protein CASSLADEAFF.

This chain connects TRBV30 to TRBJ1-1; D unresolved. CDR3 size: 11 residues. CDR1 is GTSNPN, CDR2 SVGIG, per germline (reference sequence). V lost 7 bases, J lost 5 bases, and 11 bases lay in between. CDR3 sequence reads: CASSRGTEAFF. In DNA, the CDR3 is TGTGCCTCTTCCCGGGGAACTGAAGCTTTCTTT.

V usage is TRBV10-3 and J usage is TRBJ1-6, with TRBD1 matching 9 bases. The CDR3 is made up of 14 amino acids. From germline, CDR1 is ENHRY and CDR2 SYGVKD. The J segment lost 9 bases and the V segment lost 7 bases, leaving 7 bases of the junction unmatched. The CDR3 DNA follows: TGTGCCATCACCAGAGACAGGGGGGGTTCACCCCTCCACTTT. This codes for CAITRDRGGSPLHF.

This clone was counted once. The V gene is TRBV9, the J gene TRBJ2-7, with 7 bases identical to TRBD1. Germline V CDR1 and CDR2: SGDLS, YYNGEE. The CDR3 spans 14 residues. Germline trimming cut 1 base from V and 5 bases from J; bases unmatched to any gene: 6. CDR3 sequence (DNA): TGTGCCAGCAGCGTATACGACAGGGCGGACGAGCAGTACTTC. This sequence encodes CASSVYDRADEQYF.

The CDR3 DNA follows: TGTGCCAGCATTCAACGGGGTCGTGGAAACACCATATATTTT. It specifies CASIQRGRGNTIYF. The chain couples TRBV12-1 to TRBJ1-3. TRBV12-1 is marked as a pseudogene. The CDR3 has 14 residues.

This clone has at least ten counts. V is TRBV29-1 and J is TRBJ1-5; a weak D match, TRBD1 (6 bases). V was pared by 4 bases and J by 4 bases, with 14 bases between. The CDR3 consists of 14 residues. CDR1 is SQVTM and CDR2 is ANQGSEA in the germline V gene. CDR3 amino acids: CSVAADRTNQPQHF. In DNA, the CDR3 is TGCAGCGTTGCTGCGGACAGAACAAATCAGCCCCAGCATTTT.

The V gene is TRBV18, the J gene TRBJ1-1, with a possible D match to TRBD1 (6 bases). Deletions cut 0 bases from V and 5 bases from J, with 13 bases between. Germline V gives CDR1 KGHSH, CDR2 LQKENI. This CDR3 is 15 amino acids long. The CDR3 sequence is CASSPPVNRETEAFF. The CDR3 DNA reads as TGTGCCAGCTCACCACCGGTTAACAGGGAGACTGAAGCTTTCTTT.

This sequence joins TRBV20-1 and TRBJ1-5; D may be TRBD1 (5 bases). Trimming pared 3 bases from V and 4 bases from J, leaving 16 bases between. Germline loops: CDR1 DFQATT, CDR2 SNEGSKA (reference sequence). This CDR3 has 15 amino acids. CDR3 loop: CSASVSGGTNQPQHF. For the CDR3, the DNA is TGCAGTGCTAGTGTTTCTGGGGGGACTAATCAGCCCCAGCATTTT.

The V and J genes are TRBV10-2 and TRBJ1-5; TRBD1 is a possible D gene (6 bases). This CDR3 region has 13 residues. Germline assignment: CDR1 WSHSY and CDR2 SAAADI. V was pared by 5 bases and J by 6 bases, with 11 bases between. The CDR3 loop is CASSPGEGQPQHF. The CDR3 DNA reads as TGCGCCAGCAGTCCAGGGGAGGGTCAGCCCCAGCATTTT.

The rearrangement joins TRBV7-3 to TRBJ1-2; tentatively, D is TRBD1 (6 bases). CDR1 and CDR2 (germline): SGHTA, FQGTGA. This CDR3 has 15 residues. Trimming stripped 2 bases from V and 8 bases from J, with 18 bases between. The CDR3, as DNA: TGTGCCAGCAGCTTATATCAGGGGTCAAGGGGAGGCTACACCTTC. This sequence encodes CASSLYQGSRGGYTF. The full variable domain, with the rest looked up from reference TRBV7-3 and TRBJ1-2, is GAGVSQTPSNKVTEKGKYVELRCDPISGHTALYWYRQSLGQGPEFLIYFQGTGAADDSGLPNDRFFAVRPEGSVSTLKIQRTERGDSAVYLCASSLYQGSRGGYTFGSGTRLTVV.

This clone was seen only a few times. Here the CDR3 DNA reads TGTGCCAGCAGTTCACAGGGTTTCCAAGAGACCCAGTACTTC. Translated: CASSSQGFQETQYF. The gene calls are TRBV2 and TRBJ2-5, with TRBD1 as a possible D gene (6 bases). This CDR3 is built from 14 residues. The germline V gene encodes CDR1 SNHLY and CDR2 FYNNEI. With 5 bases removed from V and 1 base from J, the gap between germline ends came to 11 bases.

The V gene is TRBV24-1, the J gene TRBJ2-1; 7 bases match TRBD2. The germline V gene has CDR1 KGHDR and CDR2 SFDVKD. V shed 6 bases and J 10 bases; nucleotides not matched to a gene: 17. This CDR3 is 16 amino acids long. For the CDR3, the DNA is TGTGCCACCAGTAAGGATAGGAGCTCGACTAGCACCGAGCAGTTCTTC. It specifies CATSKDRSSTSTEQFF.

The rearrangement joins TRBV4-1 to TRBJ1-5; D unclear. The CDR3 is 16 residues long. V was trimmed by 1 base and J by 2 bases, leaving 12 bases between them. CDR1 is MGHRA, CDR2 YSYEKL, per germline. CDR3 nucleotides: TGCGCCAGCAGCCAAGGGCTGGGCTTGGGCAATCAGCCCCAGCATTTT. Its protein is CASSQGLGLGNQPQHF.

This clone was detected only once. The genes are TRBV6-5 and TRBJ1-1; TRBD1 matches 8 bases. Germline trimming cut 6 bases from V and 4 bases from J; bases unmatched to any gene: 10. This CDR3 contains 15 residues. Per the germline V gene, CDR1 is MNHEY and CDR2 is SVGAGI. The CDR3 DNA follows: TGTGCCAGCAGCTTGACAGGGGAAGTGGGCACTGAAGCTTTCTTT. It yields the protein CASSLTGEVGTEAFF.

This chain connects TRBV27 to TRBJ1-1, with TRBD1 identical over 12 bases. With V trimmed by 5 bases and J by 1 base, 8 bases remained unmatched. Germline V gene lookup returns CDR1 MNHEY and CDR2 SMNVEV (reference sequence). The CDR3 contains 17 residues. CDR3 DNA sequence: TGTGCCAGCAGTGCCCGGGACAGGGGGCAAAAGAACACTGAAGCTTTCTTT. Its protein product is CASSARDRGQKNTEAFF.

This chain connects TRBV4-2 to TRBJ2-7, with 8 nucleotides matching TRBD1. This CDR3 has 14 residues. Germline CDR1 reads LGHNA; CDR2 reads YNFKEQ. The V segment lost 2 bases and the J segment 1 base; nucleotides outside the gene matches: 1. In nucleotides, the CDR3 is TGTGCCAGCAGCCAACAGGGGGCTTCCTACGAGCAGTACTTC. It translates to CASSQQGASYEQYF.

The CDR3 sequence is CASSLAEAAYEQYF. CDR3 DNA: TGTGCCAGCAGCTTAGCGGAGGCCGCTTACGAGCAGTACTTC. The chain links TRBV7-2 to TRBJ2-7, with D possibly matching TRBD2 (5 bases). The V and J ends lost 0 bases and 4 bases respectively, with 10 bases between them. The CDR3 is 14 residues long. CDR1 is SGHTA and CDR2 is FQGNSA in the germline V gene.

The J gene is TRBJ2-2, the V gene TRBV2; D might be TRBD1 (6 bases). Between the trimmed V and J ends, which lost 6 bases and 3 bases, there was a span of 14 bases. This CDR3 has 15 amino acids. From germline, CDR1 is SNHLY and CDR2 FYNNEI. CDR3 in amino acids: CASSPARGDTGELFF. CDR3 nucleotides: TGTGCCAGCAGCCCCGCCAGGGGAGACACCGGGGAGCTGTTTTTT.

The gene calls are TRBV29-1 and TRBJ2-3; 10 bases are shared with TRBD1. The CDR3 consists of 18 residues. The V and J ends lost 7 bases and 0 bases, in that order; junction bases with no gene match: 16. Germline CDR1 is SQVTM and CDR2 is ANQGSEA. CDR3 in DNA: TGCAGCGCAGCAATCCGGGACAGGGGATTTACTAGCACAGATACGCAGTATTTT. It yields the protein CSAAIRDRGFTSTDTQYF.